The 11 T cell receptor beta chains below were found in one sample sequenced in a study of blood T cells in healthy people across ages. Then a second PCR, running about 6 to 12 cycles, was carried out with a sample-barcoded 5' primer and a J-beta primer mix. TCRdb reprocessed the 5' RACE reads via MiXCR and lists one record per CDR3 protein. Of nearly 1 million distinct CDR3 sequences in the sample, approximately 50% were seen once. Sequencing was performed on blood. These receptors all stem from a woman aged 55-69 years in good health.

Details on this clonotype: A read error may account for a junction end that differs from germline. The chain recombines TRBV12-3 or TRBV12-4 with TRBJ2-7; D gene unclear. The CDR3 consists of 15 residues. CDR3 region: CASSPGPERSYEQHF. DNA for the CDR3: TGTGCCAGCAGCCCAGGACCAGAACGCTCCTACGAGCAGCACTTC.

This rearrangement joins TRBV7-3 to TRBJ2-7, with D unclear. Trimming left V 3 bases short and J 0 bases short, with 6 bases between. The CDR3 spans 13 residues. CDR1 SGHTA and CDR2 FQGTGA come from the germline V gene. The CDR3 DNA sequence: TGTGCCAGCAGCTTGAGCTGCTCCTACGAGCAGTACTTC. As protein: CASSLSCSYEQYF. Drawing the rest from reference TRBV7-3 and TRBJ2-7, the complete variable domain is GAGVSQTPSNKVTEKGKYVELRCDPISGHTALYWYRQSLGQGPEFLIYFQGTGAADDSGLPNDRFFAVRPEGSVSTLKIQRTERGDSAVYLCASSLSCSYEQYFGPGTRLTVT.

This clonotype was counted only a few times. The J gene is TRBJ1-4, the V gene TRBV28, with a weak D call TRBD1 (5 bases). The CDR3 runs to 10 residues. Looked up from germline, CDR1 is MDHEN and CDR2 is SYDVKM. Deletions cut 8 bases from V and 14 bases from J, with 12 bases between. CDR3 DNA sequence: TGTGCCAGCGGTAGGGGAGGGCTGTTTTTT. Translation gives CASGRGGLFF.

This chain connects TRBV7-2 to TRBJ2-3; D not certain. CDR3 length: 16 residues. Trimming removed 1 base from V and 0 bases from J, with 11 bases in between. Germline-derived CDR1 and CDR2 are SGHTA and FQGNSA. CDR3 sequence: CASSLDSRSSTDTQYF. CDR3 in DNA: TGTGCCAGCAGCTTAGACTCGCGGTCTAGCACAGATACGCAGTATTTT.

This clonotype occurred a few times. The chain links TRBV7-2 to TRBJ2-7; 10 bases are a match to TRBD2. The length of the CDR3 is 15 residues. The J segment lost 2 bases and the V segment lost 1 base, leaving 2 bases of the junction unmatched. Germline V gene lookup returns CDR1 SGHTA and CDR2 FQGNSA. CDR3 residues: CASSLEGLATYEQYF. The CDR3 coding sequence is TGTGCCAGCAGCTTAGAGGGACTAGCGACCTACGAGCAGTACTTC.

This clonotype came up a few times. The chain employs TRBV7-2 and TRBJ1-2; the match to TRBD1 covers 7 bases. Germline assignment: CDR1 SGHTA and CDR2 FQGNSA. Trimming removed 5 bases from V and 8 bases from J; junction bases left unmatched: 11. This CDR3 contains 14 residues. CDR3 DNA: TGTGCCAGCAGCATTGGACAGGCCGTTTTAGGCTACACCTTC. Translated: CASSIGQAVLGYTF.

The V gene is TRBV7-2, the J gene TRBJ2-6, with a weak D call TRBD1 (5 bases). CDR3 length equals 18 residues. CDR1 SGHTA and CDR2 FQGNSA come from the germline V gene. V was pared by 1 base and J by 0 bases, with 13 bases between. DNA for the CDR3: TGTGCCAGCAGCTTAGGTGGGGCGTATACCTCTGGGGCCAACGTCCTGACTTTC. Its translation is CASSLGGAYTSGANVLTF.

V and J are TRBV6-5 and TRBJ2-1; the match to TRBD1 covers 9 bases. The germline V gene has CDR1 MNHEY and CDR2 SVGAGI. This CDR3 contains 15 residues. The J segment lost 5 bases and the V segment lost 0 bases, leaving 2 bases of the junction unmatched. CDR3 protein: CASSYSGQGNNEQFF. In DNA form, the CDR3 reads TGTGCCAGCAGTTACTCGGGACAGGGAAACAATGAGCAGTTCTTC.

This clonotype was seen only a few times. This chain joins TRBV3-1 and TRBJ2-7; D gene unclear. This CDR3 contains 14 residues. CDR1 LGHDT and CDR2 YNNKEL come from the germline V gene (reference sequence). Trimming left V 4 bases short and J 3 bases short, with 13 bases between. The CDR3 here is CASSPALGIYEQYF. The CDR3 DNA follows: TGTGCCAGCAGCCCCGCCCTAGGGATCTACGAGCAGTACTTC.

The rearrangement joins TRBV6-6 to TRBJ2-3; 15 bases are a match to TRBD2. After removal of 6 bases from V and 2 bases from J, the junction contained 3 bases not matched to a gene. CDR1 MNHNY and CDR2 SVGAGI come from the germline V gene (reference sequence). CDR3 length: 16 residues. CDR3 in amino acids: CASRRTSGRATDTQYF. The CDR3 DNA sequence: TGTGCCAGCAGGCGGACTAGCGGGAGGGCCACAGATACGCAGTATTTT.

This clonotype showed up many times. The V call is TRBV4-3, the J call TRBJ2-7, with 9 positions matching TRBD1. After removal of 0 bases from V and 4 bases from J, the junction contained 13 bases not matched to a gene. The CDR3 consists of 18 residues. Germline loops: CDR1 LGHNA, CDR2 YSLEER. The DNA of the CDR3 is TGCGCCAGCAGCCAAGATGTCCAAGGACAGGGGCACGGGTACGAGCAGTACTTC. Translating it yields CASSQDVQGQGHGYEQYF.